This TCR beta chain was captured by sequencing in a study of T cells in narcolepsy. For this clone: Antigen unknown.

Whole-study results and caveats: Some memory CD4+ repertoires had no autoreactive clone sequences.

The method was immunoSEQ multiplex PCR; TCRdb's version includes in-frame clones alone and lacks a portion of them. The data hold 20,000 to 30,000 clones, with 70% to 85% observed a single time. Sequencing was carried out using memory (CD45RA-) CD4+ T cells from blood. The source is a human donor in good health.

This CDR3 is CASSDRRYSNQPQHF. In DNA, the CDR3 is TGTGCCAGCTCAGACAGGAGGTATAGCAATCAGCCCCAGCATTTT. The V and J genes are TRBV18 and TRBJ1-5, with a tentative D call TRBD1 (6 bases). CDR1 and CDR2 (germline): KGHSH, LQKENI. V lost 5 bases, J lost 0 bases, and 11 bases lay in between. CDR3 length: 15 residues.